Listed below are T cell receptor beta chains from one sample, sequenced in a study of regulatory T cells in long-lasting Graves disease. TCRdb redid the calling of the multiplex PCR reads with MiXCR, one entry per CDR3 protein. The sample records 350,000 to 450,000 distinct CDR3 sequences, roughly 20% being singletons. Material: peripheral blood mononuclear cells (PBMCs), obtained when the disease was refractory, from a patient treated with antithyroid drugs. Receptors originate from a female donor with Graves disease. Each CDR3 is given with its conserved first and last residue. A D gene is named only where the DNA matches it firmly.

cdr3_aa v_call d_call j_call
CASSLDRYRAHSGANVLTF TRBV7-8 . TRBJ2-6
CASSIDRGLYEQYF TRBV4-3 TRBD1 TRBJ2-7
CASSWGDRVTEAFF TRBV7-9 TRBD1 TRBJ1-1
CASTIQGVTEAFF TRBV28 . TRBJ1-1
CASSLISTSGVLTF TRBV7-3 TRBD2 TRBJ2-6
CASSHSQASSGANVLTF TRBV3-1 . TRBJ2-6
CATRSRGSGNTIYF TRBV25-1 . TRBJ1-3
CASSPSLDYGYTF TRBV11-2 . TRBJ1-2
CASSSPGTGEYGQYF TRBV6-5 TRBD1 TRBJ2-7
CASGTWDQPQHF TRBV6-1 . TRBJ1-5
CASSTGTSGPQETQYF TRBV7-9 TRBD2 TRBJ2-5
CASSFVDHDTGELFF TRBV7-2 . TRBJ2-2